This T cell receptor beta chain emerged from a study of cytomegalovirus exposure and HLA in healthy donors. Study-level results: Versus the approximately 700-donor mean, an Asian-associated ancestry cluster reportedly showed fewer N-insertions in a later analysis. For cytomegalovirus status, the classifier reportedly gave diagnoses with high specificity and sensitivity. An analysis that was carried out later associated 15,000 to 20,000 TCR beta sequences with HLA alleles at 0.05 false discovery rate. Accurate HLA-A and HLA-B prediction from TCR beta sequences was reported for most subjects.

In the PCR, 60 Vbeta and 13 Jbeta primers were used. The data were produced by immunoSEQ multiplex PCR, yet TCRdb's version contains in-frame clones alone and is incomplete. With roughly 100,000 clones in the sample, the ten largest clones hold roughly 3.5%. For this clone: The target antigen is unknown.

The clonotype originates from a woman aged 25-40 years in good health and CMV-seronegative. The sequenced material came from PBMCs.

The CDR3 reads CASSVGTSASYNEQFF. As DNA, the CDR3 is TGCGCCAGCAGCGTAGGGACTAGCGCTTCCTACAATGAGCAGTTCTTC. The V and J genes are TRBV5-1 and TRBJ2-1, with TRBD2 matching 10 bases. Germline assignment: CDR1 SGHRS and CDR2 YFSETQ. The CDR3 consists of 16 residues. After removal of 4 bases from V and 1 base from J, the junction contained 5 bases not matched to a gene.